This T cell receptor beta chain was obtained from a study of brain T cells in children with intractable seizures. Worth noting for this clone: No antigen is known for it.

The sequenced cases were selected for having the highest brain T cell transcript signatures. Before surgery, patients took at least one anti-epileptic drug. Assay: immunoSEQ multiplex PCR; the TCRdb copy retains only in-frame clones and omits some. This table has under 150,000 clones, under 95% appearing once. Study results and caveats: Pre-surgery blood may have been undersampled, hiding some clones. Viral specificity was inferred only from CDR3 similarity; HCMV serostatus was unknown.

The sequencing used peripheral blood, collected at surgery. This clonotype was sampled from a boy less than two years old with hemimegalencephaly and intractable seizures.

CDR3 in amino acids: CASRDYSGTASTDTQYF. Written as DNA, the CDR3 is TGCGCCAGCAGGGACTATTCCGGGACAGCTTCCACAGATACGCAGTATTTT. The V call is TRBV10-2, the J call TRBJ2-3; a weak D match, TRBD1 (7 bases). There are 17 residues in the CDR3. Germline V CDR1 and CDR2: WSHSY, SAAADI. Trimming removed 6 bases from V and 2 bases from J, with 21 bases in between.